This T cell receptor (beta chain) was identified in a study of early T cells in non-severe SARS-CoV-2 infection. Study context: With bulk RNA from unsorted whole blood as input, sequencing yielded unpaired chains.

The length of the CDR3 is 16 residues. CDR1 is SGDLS and CDR2 is YYNGEE in the germline V gene. Trimming pared 4 bases from V and 0 bases from J, leaving 14 bases between. Details on this clonotype: Its antigen is as yet unknown.

Study findings and constraints: Private and CD4 specificities were missed by VDJdb matching, skewed to anti-spike CD8.

Individual cDNA molecules received unique molecular identifiers. TCRdb analysed the 5' RACE reads with MiXCR anew, one entry per CDR3 protein. The data show approximately 97,000 distinct CDR3 sequences, 9.5% to 12% seen once. This TCR derives from an adult who was a healthcare worker with PCR-confirmed SARS-CoV-2 infection or an uninfected control (not recorded which). The sample consisted of whole blood, taken at baseline. This chain uses TRBV9 with TRBJ1-3; no reliable D call. This CDR3 reads CASSPERGLSGNTIYF. The CDR3 region has the DNA TGTGCCAGCAGCCCCGAGAGAGGGCTCTCTGGAAACACCATATATTTT.